This TCR beta chain emerged from a study of blood T cell repertoires in COVID-19. In the study's own analysis: Amplifying reference gene primers gave estimates of nucleated cell counts. The protocol was immunoSEQ multiplex PCR, while the TCRdb copy is restricted to in-frame clones and leaves out a portion. V, J and clone size derive from that table, while D and trimming were established from the DNA sequence. The sample includes about 58,000 clones, nearly 90% of them seen just once. The sequence derives from a man aged 55 to 70 with active COVID-19. Sequencing was done on a sample of peripheral blood.

The CDR3 region has the DNA TGTGCCAGCAGCGTCGGACACAACTATGGCTACACCTTC. It translates to CASSVGHNYGYTF. The chain joins TRBV6-5 to TRBJ1-2; a possible D gene is TRBD1 (5 bases). In germline, CDR1 is MNHEY, CDR2 SVGAGI. V was cut by 6 bases and J by 2 bases, with 10 bases left in between. CDR3 length: 13 residues.